This T cell receptor (beta chain) was captured in a study of metastatic and nonmetastatic thyroid tumors (dated by TCRdb to about 2020). About the investigation overall: For patients with malignant and with benign thyroid disease, the researchers compared repertoires between peripheral blood samples and tumor or nodule tissue samples.

In this sample, this clone turned up once. No antigen is known for it. One base away there is no much larger clone; base qualities are not given. A lone read is weak support. Paper-wide results and their limitations: In both blood and tumor samples, TCR beta diversity was reported to be significantly higher in malignant tumors than in benign nodules.

No treatment had been received by any patient before thyroid surgery. Using T-cell receptor beta sequencing, the study looked back at clinical samples from patients collected from the early 2010s to the late 2010s. Measured from the cysteine to the phenylalanine, the CDR3 is 17 residues long. Here the CDR3 DNA is all that survives: 51 bases in frame from base 1. The germline V gene (reference sequence) provides CDR1 DFQATT and CDR2 SNEGSKA. V is clipped by 3 bases and J by 6 bases, and the sequence between their germline boundaries is 26 bases long. Library generation was performed with PCR. The sequencing machine was an Illumina HiSeq 4000. The TCR beta-chain CDR3 region of each patient was profiled by high-throughput sequencing. On the study's bioinformatics: CDR3 differences across clinicopathological groups were used to build a classifier for discriminating distant-metastatic papillary thyroid cancer patients. The Shannon index was used to measure repertoire diversity, and the Morisita-Horn index was used to measure how similar tumor and blood repertoires were. TCRdb reprocessing: public reads trimmed at Q25 with fastp, clones called with MiXCR, in-frame beta chains kept. The V and J calls were determined by TCRdb, not by the authors. The sample data list approximately 16,000 clones, and approximately 32% of these were observed just once. Around half of the sample is taken by the ten largest.

This clonotype originated in a male donor with papillary thyroid cancer or a benign thyroid nodule (not recorded which). Some clones in this sample may be carry-over from other donors' samples. Material: tumor tissue. This chain is built from TRBV20-1 and TRBJ1-1; the D segment cannot be called with confidence. The CDR3 loop reads CSASSLAVVVGGSEAFF. The DNA sequence reads TGCAGTGCTAGTTCCCTGGCCGTGGTAGTAGGCGGATCTGAAGCTTTCTTT.